These 17 T cell receptor beta chains originate from one sample sequenced in a study of beta chain features in type 1 diabetes. Of the isolated RNA, all was reverse transcribed, and so the sequenced material was expressed TCRB transcripts. Libraries were prepared by immunoSEQ multiplex PCR; TCRdb keeps only in-frame clonotypes and omits some of them. The table lists fewer than 250,000 clones, roughly 15% of them singletons. Sequencing was carried out using naive CD4+ T cells from blood. The source of these receptors is a woman aged 40 to 50 in good health.

This chain links TRBV18 with TRBJ2-7; TRBD1 might be the D (5 bases). From germline, CDR1 is KGHSH and CDR2 LQKENI. This CDR3 is 15 amino acids long. The ends were cut back, 3 bases at V and 0 bases at J, with 12 bases in the middle. CDR3 DNA sequence: TGTGCCAGCTCACCCCAGCAAGACAGCTCCTACGAGCAGTACTTC. Translated: CASSPQQDSSYEQYF.

This clone was observed a few times. The chain combines TRBV19 with TRBJ2-5, with 9 bases fitting TRBD2. Germline V CDR1 and CDR2: LNHDA, SQIVND (reference sequence). The CDR3 has 14 amino acids. The junction had 4 bases not matched to a gene; V was cut back by 5 bases and J by 3 bases. CDR3 DNA sequence: TGTGCCAGTAGTGTTGCGGGGGGGGAAGAGACCCAGTACTTC. Translated, it gives CASSVAGGEETQYF.

V and J are TRBV5-1 and TRBJ1-4; 7 positions agree with TRBD1. This CDR3 contains 14 residues. Per the germline V gene, CDR1 is SGHRS and CDR2 is YFSETQ. The J segment lost 6 bases and the V segment lost 4 bases, leaving 6 bases of the junction unmatched. The DNA for the CDR3 is TGCGCCAGCAGCGAGACAGGGTTCTATGAAAAACTGTTTTTT. Translating it yields CASSETGFYEKLFF. The full variable domain, in which reference TRBV5-1 and TRBJ1-4 provide the parts outside the CDR3, is KAGVTQTPRYLIKTRGQQVTLSCSPISGHRSVSWYQQTPGQGLQFLFEYFSETQRNKGNFPGRFSGRQFSNSRSEMNVSTLELGDSALYLCASSETGFYEKLFFGSGTQLSVL.

This clone was found a few times. CDR3 in amino acids: CASSVGPGLLTDTQYF. The DNA of the CDR3 is TGTGCCAGCAGCGTAGGGCCGGGACTACTCACAGATACGCAGTATTTT. The chain carries TRBV5-6 and TRBJ2-3; 7 bases line up with TRBD2. V was pared by 4 bases and J by 2 bases, with 10 bases of the junction left unmatched. CDR1 and CDR2 (germline): SGHDT, YYEEEE. The CDR3 consists of 16 residues.

The chain uses TRBV19 and TRBJ2-7; 8 positions match TRBD2. V lost 7 bases and J lost 4; bases outside the gene matches: 9. Germline lookup yields CDR1 LNHDA and CDR2 SQIVND (reference sequence). The CDR3 sequence is 14 residues long. In DNA, the CDR3 is TGTGCCAGTACCCCCGGGAGGGTGTTTTACGAGCAGTACTTC. This encodes CASTPGRVFYEQYF. Complete variable domain (other parts from reference TRBV19 and TRBJ2-7): DGGITQSPKYLFRKEGQNVTLSCEQNLNHDAMYWYRQDPGQGLRLIYYSQIVNDFQKGDIAEGYSVSREKKESFPLTVTSAQKNPTAFYLCASTPGRVFYEQYFGPGTRLTVT.

This clone was detected only a few times. The rearrangement joins TRBV19 to TRBJ1-1; D unclear. The V gene's germline CDR1 is LNHDA and CDR2 SQIVND (reference sequence). Trimming took off 8 bases at V and 1 base at J, with 5 bases between the two ends. The CDR3 covers 11 residues. The DNA for the CDR3 is TGTGCCAGTGGCTGGAACACTGAAGCTTTCTTT. Translation gives CASGWNTEAFF.

The chain couples TRBV18 to TRBJ1-6; 10 positions agree with TRBD1. V was pared by 1 base and J by 9 bases, with 3 bases of the junction left unmatched. Germline CDR1 KGHSH, CDR2 LQKENI. The CDR3 contains 15 residues. The CDR3 loop reads CASSPLDRGPSPLHF. Written as DNA, the CDR3 is TGTGCCAGCTCACCACTAGACAGGGGGCCTTCACCCCTCCACTTT.

This clone was seen a handful of times. The chain combines TRBV2 with TRBJ2-7, with a weak D call TRBD1 (6 bases). V gave up 8 bases and J gave up 0 bases, with 14 bases separating them. There are 14 residues in the CDR3. Germline CDR1 SNHLY, CDR2 FYNNEI. Here the CDR3 DNA reads TGTGCCAGCTCAGGGGTTTCGAGCTCCTACGAGCAGTACTTC. Its translation is CASSGVSSSYEQYF.

The rearrangement uses TRBV7-8 and TRBJ1-4; possibly TRBD1 for D (5 bases). The CDR3 spans 14 residues. V was shortened by 5 bases and J by 9 bases, with 16 bases between the two germline ends. The germline gives CDR1 SGHVS, CDR2 FQNEAQ. CDR3 residues: CASSVAGEGQKLFF. CDR3 sequence (DNA): TGTGCCAGCAGCGTCGCGGGGGAAGGGCAAAAACTGTTTTTT.

This clone appeared a few times. This chain uses TRBV19 with TRBJ1-1; 8 bases agree with TRBD1. Germline V gene sequence: CDR1 LNHDA, CDR2 SQIVND (reference sequence). The CDR3 has 18 amino acids. Germline trimming cut 6 bases from V and 0 bases from J; bases unmatched to any gene: 15. The DNA for the CDR3 is TGTGCCAGTAGCAATATCCTCGCCCACAGGGGGGTGAACACTGAAGCTTTCTTT. Its translation is CASSNILAHRGVNTEAFF. The full variable domain, with the rest looked up from reference TRBV19 and TRBJ1-1, is DGGITQSPKYLFRKEGQNVTLSCEQNLNHDAMYWYRQDPGQGLRLIYYSQIVNDFQKGDIAEGYSVSREKKESFPLTVTSAQKNPTAFYLCASSNILAHRGVNTEAFFGQGTRLTVV.

The genes are TRBV7-6 and TRBJ1-1; 7 bases line up with TRBD1. Looked up from germline, CDR1 is SGHVS and CDR2 is FNYEAQ. V lost 1 base to trimming and J lost 5 bases; unmatched junction nucleotides: 7. The CDR3 runs to 15 residues. As DNA, the CDR3 is TGTGCCAGCAGCTTAGGACAGGGTGGGGGAACTGAAGCTTTCTTT. Its translation is CASSLGQGGGTEAFF.

The chain employs TRBV5-1 and TRBJ2-1; D is ambiguous. Trimming removed 0 bases from V and 7 bases from J, with 17 bases in between. CDR3 size: 16 residues. Germline V lookup: CDR1 SGHRS, CDR2 YFSETQ. The CDR3, as DNA: TGCGCCAGCAGCTTGGGAGCCCAGCGCCCTACAAATGAGCAGTTCTTC. Its protein is CASSLGAQRPTNEQFF.

The chain recombines TRBV4-3 with TRBJ2-7; D might be TRBD2 (5 bases). Trimming pared 3 bases from V and 2 bases from J, leaving 8 bases between. Per germline, CDR1 LGHNA and CDR2 YSLEER. The CDR3 has 13 amino acids. In nucleotides, the CDR3 is TGCGCCAGCAGCCAGAGGGTTGCCTACGAGCAGTACTTC. The encoded protein is CASSQRVAYEQYF.

CDR3 protein: CASGLGPTLPGQEGYTF. CDR3 DNA: TGTGCTAGTGGTTTAGGTCCAACACTTCCGGGACAAGAAGGCTACACCTTC. The J gene is TRBJ1-2, the V gene TRBV12-5; a weak D match, TRBD1 (6 bases). The CDR3 extends over 17 amino acids. The V end lost 3 bases, the J end lost 8 bases, and 25 bases lay between the germline ends. Germline CDR1 and CDR2: LGHNT and FRNRAP.

V and J are TRBV9 and TRBJ2-7; 7 bases fit TRBD1. The CDR3 length is 14 residues. CDR1 SGDLS and CDR2 YYNGEE come from the germline V gene. J was trimmed by 7 bases and V by 3 bases; bases with no gene match: 10. CDR3 sequence: CASSASDRVGEQYF. CDR3 DNA sequence: TGTGCCAGCAGCGCCTCAGACAGGGTAGGAGAGCAGTACTTC.

The chain recombines TRBV11-2 with TRBJ2-5, with TRBD1 matching 10 bases. Losses at the gene ends were 5 bases for V and 5 bases for J; bases not matched to a gene: 5. CDR3 length: 14 amino acids. Germline-derived CDR1 and CDR2 are SGHAT and FQNNGV. The CDR3 loop reads CASSPTGGRETQYF. DNA for the CDR3: TGTGCCAGCAGCCCGACAGGGGGCCGGGAGACCCAGTACTTC.

The rearrangement links TRBV5-6 to TRBJ1-6; D is unclear. There are 17 residues in the CDR3. With 3 bases removed from V and 0 bases from J, the gap between germline ends came to 13 bases. Looked up from germline, CDR1 is SGHDT and CDR2 is YYEEEE. The CDR3 loop reads CASSWGGRSSYNSPLHF. CDR3 in DNA: TGTGCCAGCAGCTGGGGAGGACGGAGCTCCTATAATTCACCCCTCCACTTT.